Sequencing of this T cell receptor beta chain was carried out in a study of immune evolution from preneoplasia to lung adenocarcinoma. Using immunoSEQ multiplex PCR, the repertoire was profiled, and TCRdb retains in-frame clones only, with some absent. This sample yields roughly 2,700 clones, of which under 90% are seen a single time; less than 12% belongs to the top ten. There are a few counts of this clone. Looked up from germline, CDR1 is SGHTA and CDR2 is FQGNSA. Trimming cost V 0 bases and J 5 bases; bases outside gene matches: 3. This CDR3 region has 14 residues. This chain connects TRBV7-2 to TRBJ2-7; TRBD2 aligns across 8 bases. This TCR came from a person aged 60 to 85 with lung adenocarcinoma. The source material was FFPE adjacent normal lung tissue. CDR3 amino acids: CASSLAAGANEQYF. Written as DNA, the CDR3 is TGTGCCAGCAGCTTAGCAGCGGGGGCAAACGAGCAGTACTTC.